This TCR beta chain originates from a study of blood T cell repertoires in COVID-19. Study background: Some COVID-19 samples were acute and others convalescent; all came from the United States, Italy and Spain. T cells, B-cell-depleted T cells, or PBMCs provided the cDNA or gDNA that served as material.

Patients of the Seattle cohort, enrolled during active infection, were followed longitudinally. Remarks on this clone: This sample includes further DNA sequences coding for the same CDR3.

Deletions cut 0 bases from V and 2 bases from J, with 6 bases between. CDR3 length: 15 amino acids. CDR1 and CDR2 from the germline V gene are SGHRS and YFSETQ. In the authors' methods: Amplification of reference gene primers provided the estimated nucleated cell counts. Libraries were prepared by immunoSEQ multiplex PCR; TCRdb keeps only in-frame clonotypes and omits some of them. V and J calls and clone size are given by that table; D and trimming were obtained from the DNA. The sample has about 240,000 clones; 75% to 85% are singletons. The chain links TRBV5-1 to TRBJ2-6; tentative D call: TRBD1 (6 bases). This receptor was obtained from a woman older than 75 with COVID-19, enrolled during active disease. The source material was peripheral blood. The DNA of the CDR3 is TGCGCCAGCAGCTTGGAGGGGGCTGGGGCCAACGTCCTGACTTTC. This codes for CASSLEGAGANVLTF.